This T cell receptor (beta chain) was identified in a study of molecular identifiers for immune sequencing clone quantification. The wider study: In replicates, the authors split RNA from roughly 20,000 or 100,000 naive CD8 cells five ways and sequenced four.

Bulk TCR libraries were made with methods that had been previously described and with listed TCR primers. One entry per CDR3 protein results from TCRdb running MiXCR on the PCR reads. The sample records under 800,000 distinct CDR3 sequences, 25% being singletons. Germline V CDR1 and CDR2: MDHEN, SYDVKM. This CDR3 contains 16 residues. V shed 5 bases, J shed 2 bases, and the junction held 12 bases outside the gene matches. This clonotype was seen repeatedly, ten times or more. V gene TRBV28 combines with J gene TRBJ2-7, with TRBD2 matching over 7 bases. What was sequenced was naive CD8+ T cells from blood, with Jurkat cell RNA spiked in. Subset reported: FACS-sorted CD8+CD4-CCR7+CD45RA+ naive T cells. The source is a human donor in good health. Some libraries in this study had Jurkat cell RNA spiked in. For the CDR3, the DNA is TGTGCCAGCAGTCCTCGGGGAGGGTCATTGACCTACGAGCAGTACTTC. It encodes CASSPRGGSLTYEQYF.